This TCR beta chain was retrieved from a study of blood T cell repertoires in COVID-19. At the level of the study: Samples taken during acute and convalescent COVID-19 were collected in the United States, Italy and Spain. T cells, B-cell-depleted T cells, or PBMCs provided the cDNA or gDNA that served as material.

With 2 bases clipped from V and 4 bases from J, the junction kept 5 bases outside the gene matches. This CDR3 is 17 amino acids long. The germline gives CDR1 MDHEN, CDR2 SYDVKM. Per the original methods: Reference gene primer amplification gave estimated nucleated cell counts. Data came from immunoSEQ multiplex PCR; TCRdb stores just in-frame clones and leaves some out. The D gene and trimming were derived from the DNA, and the V and J assignments and clone size from that table. This sample carries some 380,000 clones, 90% of them seen once, and the ten largest clones take 6.5% to 8%. This clone was picked up one time.

Source material: peripheral blood. The source of this sequence is a man aged 18 to 30 with active or convalescent COVID-19. The chain recombines TRBV28 with TRBJ2-2; the match to TRBD2 covers 12 bases. In DNA, the CDR3 is TGTGCCAGCAGTTTAAGTCTAGCGGGGGGGTTCACCGGGGAGCTGTTTTTT. Its protein product is CASSLSLAGGFTGELFF.